A selection of T cell receptor beta chains follows, all from one sample in a study of early T cells in non-severe SARS-CoV-2 infection. Each CDR3 protein gets one entry after TCRdb re-called the 5' RACE reads with MiXCR. In the table there are roughly 69,000 distinct CDR3 sequences, roughly a tenth of which are singletons. The sample taken for sequencing was whole blood. The receptors stem from an adult who was a healthcare worker with PCR-confirmed SARS-CoV-2 infection or an uninfected control (not recorded which). CDR3s include the opening cysteine and the closing phenylalanine or tryptophan. Fields, in order: V gene, J gene, D gene, clone size, CDR3 DNA, CDR3 protein. D genes are given only for firm matches. Clone size is not always given. Where it is, it says once, few, many or a class for expanded clones.

V: TRBV30; J: TRBJ2-1; D: NA; size: few; DNA: TGTGCCTGGAGTTGGCAGGGTGTCTACAATGAGCAGTTCTTC; CDR3: CAWSWQGVYNEQFF
V: TRBV7-6; J: TRBJ2-2; D: NA; size: many; DNA: TGTGCCAGCAGACGCAGCGGAGATAACACCGGGGAGCTGTTTTTT; CDR3: CASRRSGDNTGELFF
V: TRBV7-9; J: TRBJ2-3; D: NA; size: many; DNA: TGTGCCAGCAGCTTAGATACTAGTTTGCAGGGAGATACGCAGTATTTT; CDR3: CASSLDTSLQGDTQYF
V: TRBV3-1; J: TRBJ2-7; D: NA; size: many; DNA: TGTGCCAGCAGCCCGAGCAGGCAATTCTACGAGCAGTACTTC; CDR3: CASSPSRQFYEQYF
V: TRBV7-9; J: TRBJ1-4; D: NA; size: many; DNA: TGTGCCAGCAGCCCCCACTACATTAGTACGTTGGGGGTTTTT; CDR3: CASSPHYISTLGVF
V: TRBV10-3; J: TRBJ2-1; D: TRBD2; size: many; DNA: TGTGCCATCAACCACCCGCGGGGGAGCGGGCAGTTCTTC; CDR3: CAINHPRGSGQFF
V: TRBV20-1; J: TRBJ2-1; D: NA; size: many; DNA: TGCAGTGCTAGAGAGGAAGGGAGGAATGAGCAGTTCTTC; CDR3: CSAREEGRNEQFF
V: TRBV6-2/TRBV6-3; J: TRBJ2-7; D: NA; size: many; DNA: TGTGCCAGCAGCACGCAGGACACCCCGCCCTACGAGCAGTACTTC; CDR3: CASSTQDTPPYEQYF
V: TRBV5-6; J: TRBJ1-2; D: NA; size: NA; DNA: TGTGCCAGCAGCTTTTTCGGCAGGGTGGTAGGCGGCTACACCTTC; CDR3: CASSFFGRVVGGYTF
V: TRBV9; J: TRBJ2-3; D: NA; size: many; DNA: TGTGCCAGCAGCGTAGACGTTGGGGGACTCACAGATACGCAGTATTTT; CDR3: CASSVDVGGLTDTQYF
V: TRBV19; J: TRBJ1-5; D: NA; size: few; DNA: TGTGCCAGTACTCAAAATGGGGGCAATCAGCCCCAGCATTTT; CDR3: CASTQNGGNQPQHF
V: TRBV3-1; J: TRBJ1-1; D: NA; size: many; DNA: TGTGCCAGCAGCCAAGTAGGGGCGAACACTGAAGCTTTCTTT; CDR3: CASSQVGANTEAFF
V: TRBV7-9; J: TRBJ2-3; D: NA; size: many; DNA: TGTGCCAGCAGCTTAGTTCCGTCTCCAGATACGCAGTATTTT; CDR3: CASSLVPSPDTQYF
V: TRBV20-1; J: TRBJ2-7; D: TRBD1; size: many; DNA: TGCAGTGCGGAGAGGGCGGGACAGGGGAACTACGAGCAGTACTTC; CDR3: CSAERAGQGNYEQYF
V: TRBV9; J: TRBJ2-3; D: TRBD2; size: NA; DNA: TGTGCCAGCAGCGTTGGTAGCGGGGGCCCAGATACGCAGTATTTT; CDR3: CASSVGSGGPDTQYF
V: TRBV19; J: TRBJ1-5; D: NA; size: NA; DNA: TGTGCCAGTAGTATAGGTGTGGGGCTCGTCGGCAATCAGCCCCAGCATTTT; CDR3: CASSIGVGLVGNQPQHF
V: TRBV3-1; J: TRBJ2-7; D: NA; size: many; DNA: TGTGCCAGCAGCCATGGGGCGGTTCAGTACTTC; CDR3: CASSHGAVQYF
V: TRBV6-4; J: TRBJ1-1; D: NA; size: NA; DNA: TGTGCCAGCAGGGCTACAGTGAACACTGAAGCTTTCTTT; CDR3: CASRATVNTEAFF
V: TRBV2; J: TRBJ2-1; D: NA; size: NA; DNA: TGTGCCAGCGGCGGTGTCCTCTACAATGAGCAGTTCTTC; CDR3: CASGGVLYNEQFF
V: TRBV24-1; J: TRBJ2-3; D: TRBD1; size: few; DNA: TGTGCCACCGCAGACAGGGGAAAAGATACGCAGTATTTT; CDR3: CATADRGKDTQYF
V: TRBV29-1; J: TRBJ2-1; D: NA; size: NA; DNA: TGCAGCGTGCACAGGGTCTCCTACAATGAGCAGTTCTTC; CDR3: CSVHRVSYNEQFF
V: TRBV12-3/TRBV12-4; J: TRBJ2-5; D: NA; size: NA; DNA: TGTGCCAGCGGATCGGAGACCCAGTACTTC; CDR3: CASGSETQYF
V: TRBV15; J: TRBJ2-3; D: TRBD1; size: NA; DNA: TGTGCCACCAGCAGACGAGGGACAGGGGTGAAGAGTACGCAGTATTTT; CDR3: CATSRRGTGVKSTQYF
V: TRBV20-1; J: TRBJ2-1; D: TRBD2; size: many; DNA: TGCAGTGCTAGAGATCCGGCTAGCGGGAGTTTAAGTGAGCAGTTCTTC; CDR3: CSARDPASGSLSEQFF
V: TRBV15; J: TRBJ2-1; D: NA; size: NA; DNA: TGTGCCACCAGCAGGGACAGGGAGGGCCATGAGCAGTTCTTC; CDR3: CATSRDREGHEQFF
V: TRBV6-5; J: TRBJ2-7; D: TRBD1; size: many; DNA: TGTGCCAGCAGTCGGACAGGGGGCCCCTACGAGCAGTACTTC; CDR3: CASSRTGGPYEQYF
V: TRBV4-2; J: TRBJ2-3; D: NA; size: NA; DNA: TGTGCCAGCAGCCAAGAGGGGGGGCCTAGCACAGATACGCAGTATTTT; CDR3: CASSQEGGPSTDTQYF
V: TRBV5-6; J: TRBJ1-2; D: NA; size: many; DNA: TGTGCCAGCAGCCCCGGGACGCTAGAAGGTGGCTACACCTTC; CDR3: CASSPGTLEGGYTF
V: TRBV7-3; J: TRBJ2-5; D: TRBD1; size: NA; DNA: TGTGCCAGCAGCACCCGGGACAGAGAGACCCAGTACTTC; CDR3: CASSTRDRETQYF
V: TRBV13; J: TRBJ1-1; D: NA; size: many; DNA: TGTGCCAGCAGCTTAGAAGGATTAGGGTCCGTCGACACTGAAGCTTTCTTT; CDR3: CASSLEGLGSVDTEAFF
V: TRBV9; J: TRBJ1-4; D: NA; size: many; DNA: TGTGCCAGCAGCGTTCAGGAGGGGGAAAAACTGTTTTTT; CDR3: CASSVQEGEKLFF
V: TRBV29-1; J: TRBJ2-7; D: NA; size: NA; DNA: TGCAGCGTTCCCCAAGGCCAGGGCGACGAGCAGTACTTC; CDR3: CSVPQGQGDEQYF
V: TRBV4-3; J: TRBJ1-1; D: NA; size: NA; DNA: TGCGCCAGCAGCCAAGATCCGGCAGGGTCTTTCAACACTGAAGCTTTCTTT; CDR3: CASSQDPAGSFNTEAFF
V: TRBV29-1; J: TRBJ2-7; D: NA; size: many; DNA: TGCAGCGCGGGTAGCCAGGCTTCCTACGAGCAGTACTTC; CDR3: CSAGSQASYEQYF
V: TRBV12-3/TRBV12-4; J: TRBJ2-1; D: TRBD2; size: few; DNA: TGTGCCAGCAGTTTTTACACCGGGACTAGCGGGGGAAATGAGCAGTTCTTC; CDR3: CASSFYTGTSGGNEQFF
V: TRBV20-1; J: TRBJ2-3; D: NA; size: NA; DNA: TGCAGTGCTCCCCGTGGGACAGTGGGGGGCCCAGATACGCAGTATTTT; CDR3: CSAPRGTVGGPDTQYF
V: TRBV24-1; J: TRBJ1-5; D: NA; size: few; DNA: TGTGCCACCAGAGGGGACGGAGGAGGCAATCAGCCCCAGCATTTT; CDR3: CATRGDGGGNQPQHF
V: TRBV5-6; J: TRBJ2-5; D: TRBD1; size: many; DNA: TGTGCCAGCAGCGGCGCGGGACAGGGCCCAGAGACCCAGTACTTC; CDR3: CASSGAGQGPETQYF
V: TRBV10-2; J: TRBJ1-1; D: NA; size: many; DNA: TGCGCCAGCAGTAGTTCTGTCGGGGCAGGGAGAGAGAACACTGAAGCTTTCTTT; CDR3: CASSSSVGAGRENTEAFF
V: TRBV7-2; J: TRBJ2-7; D: NA; size: many; DNA: TGTGCCAGCAGCCCAGCGTCCTACCTGAGCTCCTACGAGCAGTACTTC; CDR3: CASSPASYLSSYEQYF
V: TRBV5-6; J: TRBJ1-1; D: TRBD1; size: many; DNA: TGTGCCAGCAGCGGTTTGGACAGGGGTAACACTGAAGCTTTCTTT; CDR3: CASSGLDRGNTEAFF
V: TRBV10-2; J: TRBJ2-3; D: NA; size: few; DNA: TGCGCCAGCAGCCAATTCGGCGGGGATACGCAGTATTTT; CDR3: CASSQFGGDTQYF
V: TRBV6-5; J: TRBJ1-1; D: NA; size: NA; DNA: TGTGCCAGCAGTTACCGACTCCAGGGCGAAGCTTTCTTT; CDR3: CASSYRLQGEAFF
V: TRBV11-2; J: TRBJ2-3; D: TRBD1; size: NA; DNA: TGTGCCAGCAGCTTCGGTGTCGGACAGGGCGCGGGGGATACGCAGTATTTT; CDR3: CASSFGVGQGAGDTQYF
V: TRBV6-5; J: TRBJ2-1; D: NA; size: NA; DNA: TGTGCCAGCAGTGAATCCTACAATGAGCAGTTCTTC; CDR3: CASSESYNEQFF
V: TRBV21-1; J: TRBJ2-3; D: NA; size: few; DNA: TGTGCCAGCACCAAAGATGGCGGACAGGGAGCGGCAGATACGCAGTATTTT; CDR3: CASTKDGGQGAADTQYF
V: TRBV4-1; J: TRBJ2-7; D: NA; size: many; DNA: TGCGCCAGCAGCCTAGATCAGGGAAGCGAGCAGTACTTC; CDR3: CASSLDQGSEQYF
V: TRBV6-2/TRBV6-3; J: TRBJ1-6; D: NA; size: many; DNA: TGTGCCAGCAGTTACGGTTCATCGATGCTTTCACCCCTCCACTTT; CDR3: CASSYGSSMLSPLHF
V: TRBV29-1; J: TRBJ1-1; D: TRBD1; size: few; DNA: TGCAGCGTTGAACAGGGGGCGGGAACTGAAGCTTTCTTT; CDR3: CSVEQGAGTEAFF
V: TRBV5-1; J: TRBJ2-3; D: NA; size: few; DNA: TGCGCCAGCACGTCTGGGGGGACCCGCACAGATACGCAGTATTTT; CDR3: CASTSGGTRTDTQYF
V: TRBV20-1; J: TRBJ2-1; D: TRBD2; size: NA; DNA: TGCAGTGCTGACGGGACTAGTTTGAGTAATGAGCAGTTCTTC; CDR3: CSADGTSLSNEQFF
V: TRBV6-5; J: TRBJ2-3; D: TRBD2; size: many; DNA: TGTGCCAGCAGTTACTCGTACGGGAGGGCCTTTAGCACAGATACGCAGTATTTT; CDR3: CASSYSYGRAFSTDTQYF
V: TRBV14; J: TRBJ1-1; D: NA; size: many; DNA: TGTGCCAGCAGCCAAGTGGGGCGCACTGAAGCTTTCTTT; CDR3: CASSQVGRTEAFF
V: TRBV2; J: TRBJ1-1; D: TRBD1; size: NA; DNA: TGTGCCAGCAGTCTAGACAGGGGGACAGCTTTCTTT; CDR3: CASSLDRGTAFF
V: TRBV11-2; J: TRBJ2-1; D: TRBD2; size: many; DNA: TGTGCCAGCAGCTTAGGGTCTGCTAGCGGGGGGACTTACAATGAGCAGTTCTTC; CDR3: CASSLGSASGGTYNEQFF
V: TRBV3-1; J: TRBJ1-2; D: NA; size: few; DNA: TGTGCCAGCAGCCAGGGAGGGGAAGCTAACTATGGCTACACCTTC; CDR3: CASSQGGEANYGYTF